The T cell receptor beta chain described here comes from a study of patients and donors after allogeneic stem cell transplantation. This CDR3 has 15 residues. Trimming took off 0 bases at V and 4 bases at J, with 13 bases between the two ends. Germline V gene lookup returns CDR1 MNHEY and CDR2 SMNVEV (reference sequence). Each CDR3 protein is one row after TCRdb ran MiXCR on the RT-PCR reads. The data contain fewer than 250,000 distinct CDR3 sequences, roughly 13% of them singletons. This clonotype was counted a few times. Material for sequencing was blood, either unsorted or a sorted T cell fraction (not recorded which). The sequence came from a human donor who was either an allogeneic HSCT recipient or a stem cell or donor lymphocyte infusion donor (not recorded which). It is not recorded whose cells these are; they may come from a transplant donor. J is TRBJ2-7 and V is TRBV27; TRBD1 might be the D (7 bases). The CDR3: CASSLSGQGGYEQYF. The CDR3 DNA reads TGTGCCAGCAGTTTATCCGGGCAGGGGGGTTACGAGCAGTACTTC.